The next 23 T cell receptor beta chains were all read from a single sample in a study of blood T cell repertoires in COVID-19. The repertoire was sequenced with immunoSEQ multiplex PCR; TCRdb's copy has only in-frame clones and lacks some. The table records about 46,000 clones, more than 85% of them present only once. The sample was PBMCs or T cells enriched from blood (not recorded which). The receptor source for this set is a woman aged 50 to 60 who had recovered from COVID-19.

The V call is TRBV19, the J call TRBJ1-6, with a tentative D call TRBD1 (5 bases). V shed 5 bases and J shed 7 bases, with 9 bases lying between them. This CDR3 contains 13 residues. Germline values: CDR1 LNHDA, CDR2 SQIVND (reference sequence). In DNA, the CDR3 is TGTGCCAGTAGTTTTCAGGGAAATTCACCCCTCCACTTT. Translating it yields CASSFQGNSPLHF.

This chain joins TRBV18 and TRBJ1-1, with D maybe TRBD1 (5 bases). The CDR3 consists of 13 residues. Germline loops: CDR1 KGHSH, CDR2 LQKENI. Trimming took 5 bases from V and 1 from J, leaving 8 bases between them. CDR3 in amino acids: CASSVDRNTEAFF. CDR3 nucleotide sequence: TGTGCCAGCTCAGTTGACAGGAACACTGAAGCTTTCTTT.

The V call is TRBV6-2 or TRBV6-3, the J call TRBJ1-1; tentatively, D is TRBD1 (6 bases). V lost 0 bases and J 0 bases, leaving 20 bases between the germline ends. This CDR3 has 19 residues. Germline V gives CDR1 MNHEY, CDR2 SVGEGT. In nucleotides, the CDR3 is TGTGCCAGCAGTTACTCCACAGGGTTAGTTACGGAATTGAACACTGAAGCTTTCTTT. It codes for CASSYSTGLVTELNTEAFF.

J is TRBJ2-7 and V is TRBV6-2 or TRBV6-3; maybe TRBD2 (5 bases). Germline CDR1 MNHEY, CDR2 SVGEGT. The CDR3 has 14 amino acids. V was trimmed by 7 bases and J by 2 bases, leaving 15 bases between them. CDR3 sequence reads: CASTPRRPAYEQYF. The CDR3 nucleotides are TGTGCCAGCACCCCTAGGAGGCCGGCCTACGAGCAGTACTTC.

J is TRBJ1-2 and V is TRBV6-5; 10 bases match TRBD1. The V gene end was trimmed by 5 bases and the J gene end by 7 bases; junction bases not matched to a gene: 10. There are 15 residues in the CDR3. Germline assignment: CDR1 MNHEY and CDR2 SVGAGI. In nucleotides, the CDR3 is TGTGCCAGCAGTCTCACACGGACAGGGGGACTTGGCTACACCTTC. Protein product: CASSLTRTGGLGYTF.

The CDR3 DNA reads as TGTGCCAGCAGTTTTCGAGGGACAGGGGGCGGCTACACCTTC. Its protein product is CASSFRGTGGGYTF. The V and J genes are TRBV28 and TRBJ1-2, with 12 positions matching TRBD1. V shed 3 bases and J 8 bases; nucleotides not matched to a gene: 4. The CDR3 sequence is 14 residues long. CDR1 is MDHEN and CDR2 is SYDVKM in the germline V gene.

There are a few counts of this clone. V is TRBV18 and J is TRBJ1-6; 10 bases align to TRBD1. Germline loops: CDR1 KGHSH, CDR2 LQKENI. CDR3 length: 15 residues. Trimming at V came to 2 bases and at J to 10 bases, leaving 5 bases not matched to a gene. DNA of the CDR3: TGTGCCAGCTCACCATTGGGACAGGGGTTGTCACCCCTCCACTTT. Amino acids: CASSPLGQGLSPLHF.

The CDR3 protein is CASSLAVPHNQPQHF. The CDR3 DNA sequence: TGTGCCAGCAGCTTGGCGGTGCCCCACAATCAGCCCCAGCATTTT. The chain has TRBV5-5 and TRBJ1-5; D unclear. CDR1 and CDR2 (germline): SGHKS, YYEKEE (reference sequence). Between the trimmed V and J ends, which lost 0 bases and 3 bases, there was a span of 10 bases. This CDR3 is 15 amino acids long.

CDR3 sequence reads: CASRVNGQKNQPQHF. DNA for the CDR3: TGTGCCAGCAGAGTCAATGGACAGAAAAATCAGCCCCAGCATTTT. The rearrangement uses TRBV27 and TRBJ1-5, with D tentatively TRBD1 (6 bases). This CDR3 is 15 amino acids long. The germline gives CDR1 MNHEY, CDR2 SMNVEV (reference sequence). V was cut by 6 bases and J by 4 bases, with 16 bases left in between.

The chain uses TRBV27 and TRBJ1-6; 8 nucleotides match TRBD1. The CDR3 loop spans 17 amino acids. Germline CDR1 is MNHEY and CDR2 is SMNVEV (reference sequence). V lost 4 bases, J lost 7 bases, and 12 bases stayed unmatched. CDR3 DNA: TGTGCCAGCAGTTCCAGGACAGGGCGGGGAAGGAATTCACCCCTCCACTTT. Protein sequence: CASSSRTGRGRNSPLHF.

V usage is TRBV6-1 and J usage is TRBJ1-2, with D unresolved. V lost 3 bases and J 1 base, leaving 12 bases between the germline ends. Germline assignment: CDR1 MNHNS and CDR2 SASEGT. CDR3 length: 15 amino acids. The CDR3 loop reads CASSDIRTDNYGYTF. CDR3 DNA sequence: TGTGCCAGCAGTGACATTAGAACAGATAACTATGGCTACACCTTC.

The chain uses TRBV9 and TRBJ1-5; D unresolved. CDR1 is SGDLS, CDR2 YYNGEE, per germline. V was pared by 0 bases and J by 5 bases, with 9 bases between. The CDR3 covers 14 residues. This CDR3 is CASSVGPIHQPQHF. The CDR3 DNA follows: TGTGCCAGCAGCGTAGGGCCGATCCATCAGCCCCAGCATTTT.

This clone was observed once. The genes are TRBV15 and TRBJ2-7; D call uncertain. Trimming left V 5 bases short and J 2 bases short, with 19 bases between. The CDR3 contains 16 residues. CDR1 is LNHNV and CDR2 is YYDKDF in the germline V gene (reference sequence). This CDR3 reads CATSDPLKSLAYEQYF. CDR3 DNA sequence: TGTGCCACCAGCGATCCCCTAAAGTCCCTAGCCTACGAGCAGTACTTC.

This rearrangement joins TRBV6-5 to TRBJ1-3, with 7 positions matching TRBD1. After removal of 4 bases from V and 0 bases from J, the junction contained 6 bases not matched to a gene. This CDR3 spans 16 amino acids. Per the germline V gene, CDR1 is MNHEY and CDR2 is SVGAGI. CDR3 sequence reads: CASSLTGESSGNTIYF. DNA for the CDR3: TGTGCCAGCAGTTTAACAGGGGAGAGCTCTGGAAACACCATATATTTT.

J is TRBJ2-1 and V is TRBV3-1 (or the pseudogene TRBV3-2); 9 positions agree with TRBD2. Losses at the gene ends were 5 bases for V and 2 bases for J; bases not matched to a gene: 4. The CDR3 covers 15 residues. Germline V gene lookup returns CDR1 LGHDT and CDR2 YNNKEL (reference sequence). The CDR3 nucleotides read TGTGCCAGCAGCTGGACTAGCGAGGCCTACAATGAGCAGTTCTTC. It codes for CASSWTSEAYNEQFF.

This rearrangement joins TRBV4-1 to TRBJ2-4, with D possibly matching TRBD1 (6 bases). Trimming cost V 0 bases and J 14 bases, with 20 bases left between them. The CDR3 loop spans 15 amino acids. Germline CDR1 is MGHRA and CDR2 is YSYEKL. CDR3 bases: TGCGCCAGCAGCCAAGATCGACGGACAGCCGTAGGAAAGTACTTC. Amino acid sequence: CASSQDRRTAVGKYF.

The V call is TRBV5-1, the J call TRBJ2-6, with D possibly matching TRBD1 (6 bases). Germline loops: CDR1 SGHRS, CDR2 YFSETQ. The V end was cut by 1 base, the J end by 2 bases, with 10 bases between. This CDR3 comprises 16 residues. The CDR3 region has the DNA TGCGCCAGCAGCTTGTTTGGGGGCACTGGGGCCAACGTCCTGACTTTC. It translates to CASSLFGGTGANVLTF.

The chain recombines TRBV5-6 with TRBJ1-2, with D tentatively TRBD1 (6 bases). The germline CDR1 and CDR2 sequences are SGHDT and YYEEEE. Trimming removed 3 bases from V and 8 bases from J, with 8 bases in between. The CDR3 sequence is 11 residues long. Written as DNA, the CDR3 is TGTGCCAGCAGCTCAGGGGTCGGCTACACCTTC. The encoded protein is CASSSGVGYTF.

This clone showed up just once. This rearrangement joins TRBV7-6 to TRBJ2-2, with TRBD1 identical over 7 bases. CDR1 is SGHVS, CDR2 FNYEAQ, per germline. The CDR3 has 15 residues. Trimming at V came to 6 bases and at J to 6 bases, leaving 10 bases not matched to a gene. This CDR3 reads CASSQDRRSSGELFF. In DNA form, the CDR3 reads TGTGCCAGCAGTCAGGACAGGAGAAGTTCCGGGGAGCTGTTTTTT.

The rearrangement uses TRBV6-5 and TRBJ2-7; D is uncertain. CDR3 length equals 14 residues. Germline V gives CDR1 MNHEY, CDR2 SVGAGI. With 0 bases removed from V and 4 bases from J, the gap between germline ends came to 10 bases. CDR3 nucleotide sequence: TGTGCCAGCAGTTACTCCGTCCAGGCTTACGAGCAGTACTTC. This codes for CASSYSVQAYEQYF.

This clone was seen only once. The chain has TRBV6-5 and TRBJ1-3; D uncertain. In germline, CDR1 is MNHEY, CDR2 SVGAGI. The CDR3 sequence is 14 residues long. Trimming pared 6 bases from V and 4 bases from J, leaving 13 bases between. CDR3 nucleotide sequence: TGTGCCAGCAGACGCGTAGGCGGGGGAAACACCATATATTTT. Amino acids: CASRRVGGGNTIYF.

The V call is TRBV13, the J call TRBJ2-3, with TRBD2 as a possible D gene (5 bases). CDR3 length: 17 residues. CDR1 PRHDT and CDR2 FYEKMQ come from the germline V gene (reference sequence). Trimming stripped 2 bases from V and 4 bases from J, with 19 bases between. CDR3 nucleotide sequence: TGTGCCAGCAGCTTAAATGGTGAGGCGGCTAGCCCAGATACGCAGTATTTT. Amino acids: CASSLNGEAASPDTQYF.

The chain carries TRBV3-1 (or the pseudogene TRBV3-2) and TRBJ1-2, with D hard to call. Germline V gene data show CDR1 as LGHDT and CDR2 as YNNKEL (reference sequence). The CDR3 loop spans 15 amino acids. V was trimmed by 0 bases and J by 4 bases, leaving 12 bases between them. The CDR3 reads CASSQEYASGYGYTF. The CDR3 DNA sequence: TGTGCCAGCAGCCAAGAATATGCCTCAGGCTATGGCTACACCTTC.